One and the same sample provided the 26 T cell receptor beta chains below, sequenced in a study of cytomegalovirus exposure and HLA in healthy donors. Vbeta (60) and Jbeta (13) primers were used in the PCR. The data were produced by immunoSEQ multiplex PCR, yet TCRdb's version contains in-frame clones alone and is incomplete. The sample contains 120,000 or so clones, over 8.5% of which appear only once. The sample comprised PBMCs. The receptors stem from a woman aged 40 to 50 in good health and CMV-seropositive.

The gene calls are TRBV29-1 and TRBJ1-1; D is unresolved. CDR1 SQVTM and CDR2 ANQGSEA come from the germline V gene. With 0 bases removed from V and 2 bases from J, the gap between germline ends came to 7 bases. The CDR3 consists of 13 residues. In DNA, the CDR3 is TGCAGCGTTGAAGAAATCAAAAACACTGAAGCTTTCTTT. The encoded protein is CSVEEIKNTEAFF.

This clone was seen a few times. The CDR3 nucleotides are TGTGCCAGCAGCGCGCAGGGGAATTCACCCCTCCACTTT. Residues: CASSAQGNSPLHF. The chain combines TRBV9 with TRBJ1-6, with D tentatively TRBD1 (6 bases). The ends were cut back, 3 bases at V and 7 bases at J, with 8 bases in the middle. The germline CDR1 and CDR2 sequences are SGDLS and YYNGEE. The CDR3 length is 13 residues.

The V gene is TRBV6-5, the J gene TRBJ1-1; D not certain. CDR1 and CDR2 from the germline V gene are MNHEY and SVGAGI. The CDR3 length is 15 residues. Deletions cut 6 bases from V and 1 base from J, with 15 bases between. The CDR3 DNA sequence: TGTGCCAGCAGCCCGATCGGTTCGGGGAACACTGAAGCTTTCTTT. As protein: CASSPIGSGNTEAFF.

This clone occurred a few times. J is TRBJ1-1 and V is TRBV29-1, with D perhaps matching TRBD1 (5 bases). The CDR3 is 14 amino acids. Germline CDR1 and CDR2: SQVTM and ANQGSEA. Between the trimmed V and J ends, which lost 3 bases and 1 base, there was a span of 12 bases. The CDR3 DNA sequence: TGCAGCGTTGATTTGGGACTCTCGAACACTGAAGCTTTCTTT. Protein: CSVDLGLSNTEAFF.

The CDR3 nucleotides are TGTGCCAGTAGCAAACAGGGGGAGGCCTACGAGCAGTACTTC. Translated, it gives CASSKQGEAYEQYF. The V call is TRBV19, the J call TRBJ2-7, with 8 bases matching TRBD1. The CDR3 sequence is 14 residues long. Germline V gives CDR1 LNHDA, CDR2 SQIVND (reference sequence). Unmatched junction bases numbered 6, after V lost 6 bases and J lost 2 bases.

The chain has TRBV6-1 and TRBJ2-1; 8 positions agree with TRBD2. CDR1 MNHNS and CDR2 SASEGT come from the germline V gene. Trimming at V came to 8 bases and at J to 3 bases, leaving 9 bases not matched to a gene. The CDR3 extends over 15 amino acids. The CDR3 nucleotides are TGTGCCAGCGGCTGGACTAGCCAAAACTACAATGAGCAGTTCTTC. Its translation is CASGWTSQNYNEQFF.

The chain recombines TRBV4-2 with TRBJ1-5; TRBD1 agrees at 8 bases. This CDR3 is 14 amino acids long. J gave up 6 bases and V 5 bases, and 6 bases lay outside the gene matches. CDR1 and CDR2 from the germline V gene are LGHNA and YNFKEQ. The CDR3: CASSKQGGGQPQHF. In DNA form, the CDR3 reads TGTGCCAGCAGCAAACAGGGGGGCGGTCAGCCCCAGCATTTT.

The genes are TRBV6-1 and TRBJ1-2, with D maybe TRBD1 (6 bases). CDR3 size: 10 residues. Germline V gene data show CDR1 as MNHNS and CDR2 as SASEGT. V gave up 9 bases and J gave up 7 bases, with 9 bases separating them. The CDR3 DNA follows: TGTGCCAGTCACAGGGTTGGCTACACCTTC. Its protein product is CASHRVGYTF.

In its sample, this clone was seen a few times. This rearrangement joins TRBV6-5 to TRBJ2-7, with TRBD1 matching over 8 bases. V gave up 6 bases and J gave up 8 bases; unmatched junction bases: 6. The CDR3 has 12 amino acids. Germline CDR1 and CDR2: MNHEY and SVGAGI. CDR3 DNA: TGTGCCAGCAGACCTACAGGGGGAAAGCAGTACTTC. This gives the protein CASRPTGGKQYF.

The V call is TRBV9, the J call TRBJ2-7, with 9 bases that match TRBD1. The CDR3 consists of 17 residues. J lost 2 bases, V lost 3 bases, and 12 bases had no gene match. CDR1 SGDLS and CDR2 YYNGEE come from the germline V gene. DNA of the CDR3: TGTGCCAGCAGCGCGCAACTACAGGGGGCTGCCACCTACGAGCAGTACTTC. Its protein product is CASSAQLQGAATYEQYF.

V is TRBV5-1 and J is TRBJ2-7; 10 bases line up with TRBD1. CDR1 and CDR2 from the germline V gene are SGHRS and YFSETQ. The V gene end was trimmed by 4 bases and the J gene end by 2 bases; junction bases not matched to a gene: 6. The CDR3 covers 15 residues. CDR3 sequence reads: CASSGKTGGAYEQYF. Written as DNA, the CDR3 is TGCGCCAGCAGCGGAAAGACAGGGGGCGCCTACGAGCAGTACTTC.

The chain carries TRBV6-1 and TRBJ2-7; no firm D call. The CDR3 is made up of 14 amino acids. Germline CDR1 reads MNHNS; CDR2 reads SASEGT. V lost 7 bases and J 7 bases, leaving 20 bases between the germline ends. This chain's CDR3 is CASTRMTAVGEQYF. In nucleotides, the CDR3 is TGTGCCAGCACAAGGATGACTGCCGTAGGTGAGCAGTACTTC.

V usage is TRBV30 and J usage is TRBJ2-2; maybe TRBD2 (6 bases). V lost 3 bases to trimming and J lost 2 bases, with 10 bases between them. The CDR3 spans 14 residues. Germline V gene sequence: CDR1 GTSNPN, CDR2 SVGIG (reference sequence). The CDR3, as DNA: TGTGCCTGGAGGACGGGGGTAAACACCGGGGAGCTGTTTTTT. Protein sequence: CAWRTGVNTGELFF.

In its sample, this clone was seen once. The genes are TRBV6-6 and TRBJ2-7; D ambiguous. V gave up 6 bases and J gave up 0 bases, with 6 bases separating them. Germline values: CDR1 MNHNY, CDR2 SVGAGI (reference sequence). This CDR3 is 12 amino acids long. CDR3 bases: TGTGCCAGCAGCCCGTCCTCCTACGAGCAGTACTTC. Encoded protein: CASSPSSYEQYF.

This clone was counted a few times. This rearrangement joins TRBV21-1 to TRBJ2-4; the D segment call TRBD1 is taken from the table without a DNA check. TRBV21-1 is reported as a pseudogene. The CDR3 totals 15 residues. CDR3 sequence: CASSAARVAKNIQYF. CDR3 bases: TGTGCCAGCAGCGCAGCCAGGGTGGCCAAAAACATTCAGTACTTC.

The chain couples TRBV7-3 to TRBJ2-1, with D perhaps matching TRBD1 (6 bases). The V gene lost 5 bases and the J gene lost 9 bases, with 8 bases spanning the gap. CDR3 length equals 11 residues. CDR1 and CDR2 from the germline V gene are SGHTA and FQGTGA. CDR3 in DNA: TGTGCCAGCAGCCAAGGGGGTGAGCAGTTCTTC. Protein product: CASSQGGEQFF.

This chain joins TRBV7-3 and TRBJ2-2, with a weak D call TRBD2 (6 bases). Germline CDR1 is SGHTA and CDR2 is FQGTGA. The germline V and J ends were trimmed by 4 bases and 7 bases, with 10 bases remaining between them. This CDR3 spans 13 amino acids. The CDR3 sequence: CASSSRGGGELFF. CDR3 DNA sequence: TGTGCCAGCAGCTCTCGGGGAGGCGGGGAGCTGTTTTTT.

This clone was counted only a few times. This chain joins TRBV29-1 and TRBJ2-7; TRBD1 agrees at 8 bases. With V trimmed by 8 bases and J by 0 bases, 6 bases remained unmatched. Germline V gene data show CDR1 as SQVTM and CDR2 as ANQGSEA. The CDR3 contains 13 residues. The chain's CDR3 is CSITGGSSYEQYF. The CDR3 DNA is TGCAGCATAACAGGGGGAAGCTCCTACGAGCAGTACTTC.

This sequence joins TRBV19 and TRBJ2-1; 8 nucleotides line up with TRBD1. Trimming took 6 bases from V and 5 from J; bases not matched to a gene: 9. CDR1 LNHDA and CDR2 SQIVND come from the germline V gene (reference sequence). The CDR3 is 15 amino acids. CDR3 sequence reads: CASSRQGKSDNEQFF. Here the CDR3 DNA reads TGTGCCAGTAGCAGACAGGGGAAGTCTGACAATGAGCAGTTCTTC. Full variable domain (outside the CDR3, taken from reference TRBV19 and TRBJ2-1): DGGITQSPKYLFRKEGQNVTLSCEQNLNHDAMYWYRQDPGQGLRLIYYSQIVNDFQKGDIAEGYSVSREKKESFPLTVTSAQKNPTAFYLCASSRQGKSDNEQFFGPGTRLTVL.

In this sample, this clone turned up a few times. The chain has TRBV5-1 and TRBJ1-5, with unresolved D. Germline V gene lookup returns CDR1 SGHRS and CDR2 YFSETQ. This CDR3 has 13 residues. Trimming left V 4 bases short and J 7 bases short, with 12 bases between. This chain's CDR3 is CASSPGLGQPQHF. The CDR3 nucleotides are TGCGCCAGCAGCCCGGGGTTAGGGCAGCCCCAGCATTTT.

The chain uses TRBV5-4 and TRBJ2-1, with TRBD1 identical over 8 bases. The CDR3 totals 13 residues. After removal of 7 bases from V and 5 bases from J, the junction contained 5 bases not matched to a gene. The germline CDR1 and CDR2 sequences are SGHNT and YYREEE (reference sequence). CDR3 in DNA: TGTGCCAGCGGGACAGGAGAGAACAATGAGCAGTTCTTC. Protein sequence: CASGTGENNEQFF. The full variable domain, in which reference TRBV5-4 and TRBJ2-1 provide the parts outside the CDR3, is ETGVTQSPTHLIKTRGQQVTLRCSSQSGHNTVSWYQQALGQGPQFIFQYYREEENGRGNFPPRFSGLQFPNYSSELNVNALELDDSALYLCASGTGENNEQFFGPGTRLTVL.

The CDR3 spells CASSSNTEAFF. Written as DNA, the CDR3 is TGTGCCAGCAGCTCTAACACTGAAGCTTTCTTT. The chain couples TRBV13 to TRBJ1-1; D uncertain. This CDR3 has 11 amino acids. Germline V lookup: CDR1 PRHDT, CDR2 FYEKMQ (reference sequence). The ends were cut back, 4 bases at V and 2 bases at J, with 2 bases in the middle.

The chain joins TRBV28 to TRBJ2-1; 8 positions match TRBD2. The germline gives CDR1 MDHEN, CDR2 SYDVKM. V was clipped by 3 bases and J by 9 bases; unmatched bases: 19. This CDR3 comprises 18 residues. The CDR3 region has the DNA TGTGCCAGCAGTTTTACCCGTCCCTCGGCGGGGGGTTTAACTGAGCAGTTCTTC. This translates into CASSFTRPSAGGLTEQFF.

CDR3 coding DNA: TGCGCCAGCAAAACGGACAGGGTGCTCTATGGCTACACCTTC. Its translation is CASKTDRVLYGYTF. The chain links TRBV10-2 to TRBJ1-2; TRBD1 matches at 8 bases. V was clipped by 7 bases and J by 4 bases; unmatched bases: 8. Germline CDR1 is WSHSY and CDR2 is SAAADI. There are 14 residues in the CDR3.

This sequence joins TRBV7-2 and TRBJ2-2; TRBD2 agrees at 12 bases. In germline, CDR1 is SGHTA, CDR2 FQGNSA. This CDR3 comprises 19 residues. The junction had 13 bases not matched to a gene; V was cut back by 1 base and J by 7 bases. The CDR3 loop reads CASSLGLAGDLFKVGELFF. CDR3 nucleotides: TGTGCCAGCAGCTTAGGACTAGCGGGGGATCTTTTTAAGGTCGGGGAGCTGTTTTTT.

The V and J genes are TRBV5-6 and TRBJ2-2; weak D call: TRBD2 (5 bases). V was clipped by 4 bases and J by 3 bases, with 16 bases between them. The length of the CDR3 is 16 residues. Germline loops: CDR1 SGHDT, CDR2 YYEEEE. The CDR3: CASSPTRNGDTGELFF. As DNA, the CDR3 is TGTGCCAGCAGCCCTACGAGGAACGGGGACACCGGGGAGCTGTTTTTT.